A selection of T cell receptor beta chains follows, all from one sample in a study of regulatory T cells in long-lasting Graves disease. Each CDR3 protein is one row after TCRdb ran MiXCR on the multiplex PCR reads. This table has over 650,000 distinct CDR3 sequences, 30% appearing once. This material consisted of peripheral blood mononuclear cells (PBMCs), taken when the disease was refractory, from a patient treated with antithyroid drugs. These receptors were obtained from a female donor with Graves disease. CDR3s include the opening cysteine and the closing phenylalanine or tryptophan. The D gene is left open where the match is weak. Expanded clones are given a class, and other clones once, few, many or no size at all.

.	TRBV12-3/TRBV12-4	many	TRBJ1-4	TGTGCCAGCAGTTTGTATAGCAATGAAAAACTGTTTTTT	CASSLYSNEKLFF
.	TRBV12-3/TRBV12-4	many	TRBJ1-4	TGTGCCAGCCTCTCGGGGGGGCAGATAGGAAAACTGTTTTTT	CASLSGGQIGKLFF
.	TRBV20-1	.	TRBJ2-7	TGCAGTGCTGTCCATCCCCAACGGGGCGTCGAGCAGTACTTC	CSAVHPQRGVEQYF
.	TRBV6-1	few	TRBJ1-2	TGTGCCAGCAGCCAGTTACTGGAGGGTGGCTACACCTTC	CASSQLLEGGYTF
TRBD1	TRBV18	.	TRBJ2-7	TGTGCCAGCTCGATTAAAGGACAGGGCTACGAGCAGTACTTC	CASSIKGQGYEQYF
.	TRBV20-1	.	TRBJ1-1	TGCAGCGCTAGAGAATTGGGGGCGGGCTTCCCTGAAGCTTTCTTT	CSARELGAGFPEAFF
.	TRBV6-1	.	TRBJ2-7	TGTGCCAGCAGTCCGTGGGATAGGGCGGAGCAGTACTTC	CASSPWDRAEQYF
TRBD1	TRBV5-1	.	TRBJ1-3	TGCGCCAGCAGCAGAGTGACAGGGGCTGGAAACACCATATATTTT	CASSRVTGAGNTIYF
.	TRBV27	few	TRBJ1-1	TGTGCCAGCGGGCCAGTGGCTGAAGCTTTCTTT	CASGPVAEAFF
.	TRBV19	few	TRBJ1-2	TGTGCCAGTAGTATAACCGGACGAGACTATGGCTACACCTTC	CASSITGRDYGYTF
.	TRBV6-2/TRBV6-3	.	TRBJ2-3	TGTGCCAGCAGTTCGGATACGCAGTATTTT	CASSSDTQYF
TRBD1	TRBV6-1	.	TRBJ1-1	TGTGCCAGCAGTGAAGTGGCAGGGGGAAGGAACACTGAAGCTTTCTTT	CASSEVAGGRNTEAFF
.	TRBV12-3/TRBV12-4	few	TRBJ2-5	TGTGCCAGCAGTCTGTGGGACGGAGGGGAGACCCAGTACTTC	CASSLWDGGETQYF
.	TRBV7-2	.	TRBJ2-2	TGTGCCAGCAGCTTAGGGTGGGGTTCCGGGGAGCTGTTTTTT	CASSLGWGSGELFF
TRBD2	TRBV20-1	few	TRBJ2-7	TGCAGTGCTAGGACTAGCGGGAGGGGGTACGAGCAGTACTTC	CSARTSGRGYEQYF
.	TRBV2	.	TRBJ1-2	TGTGCCAGCAGTGAAGGGTGGGGCTACACCTTC	CASSEGWGYTF
.	TRBV10-1	.	TRBJ2-2	TGCGCCAGCAGTGAGTCCCAAACAGGGACCGGGGAGCTGTTTTTT	CASSESQTGTGELFF
.	TRBV6-1	many	TRBJ1-1	TGTGCCAGCAGGGACTCAGGGGACACTGAAGCTTTCTTT	CASRDSGDTEAFF
.	TRBV5-1	.	TRBJ1-1	TGCGCCAGCAGCAGCCGGGACCCAGGCACTGAAGCTTTCTTT	CASSSRDPGTEAFF
.	TRBV20-1	few	TRBJ2-7	TGCAGTGCTAGCACAGGGAAACGGCAGGATCACGAGCAGTACTTC	CSASTGKRQDHEQYF
TRBD1	TRBV20-1	.	TRBJ2-7	TGCAGTGCTAGCCCCCTGGACAGGGGCCTCTCCTACGAGCAGTACTTC	CSASPLDRGLSYEQYF
.	TRBV12-3/TRBV12-4	many	TRBJ1-1	TGTGCCAGCAGTGCAGACAGCACTTTGAACACTGAAGCTTTCTTT	CASSADSTLNTEAFF
TRBD2	TRBV20-1	.	TRBJ2-7	TGCAGTGCTAGTCCTAGCGGGGCACTACGTGCTGAGCAGTACTTC	CSASPSGALRAEQYF
.	TRBV20-1	.	TRBJ1-6	TGCAGTGCTAGAGATTCAGGGGACTCACCCCTCCACTTT	CSARDSGDSPLHF
.	TRBV11-2	few	TRBJ1-2	TGTGCCAGCAGCTTACTTCCGTCCTCTGACTATGGCTACACCTTC	CASSLLPSSDYGYTF
TRBD1	TRBV5-1	.	TRBJ1-1	TGCGCCAGCAGCTTGGGGGGACAGGGATTAAGAAACACTGAAGCTTTCTTT	CASSLGGQGLRNTEAFF
.	TRBV28	.	TRBJ1-2	TGTGCCAGCACTCCTCCGGGTAGGGTGCCTCCTAACTATGGCTACACCTTC	CASTPPGRVPPNYGYTF
.	TRBV11-2	.	TRBJ1-1	TGTGCCAGCAGACAAAACAGGGTGAACACTGAAGCTTTCTTT	CASRQNRVNTEAFF
.	TRBV28	.	TRBJ1-5	TGTGCCGGCAGTTCTATCCCTCGGGGGTTGGAAGCTTATAGCAATCAGCCCCAGCATTTT	CAGSSIPRGLEAYSNQPQHF
.	TRBV6-1	many	TRBJ2-2	TGTGCCAGCAGTGAGGGGATTAACACCGGGGAGCTGTTTTTT	CASSEGINTGELFF
.	TRBV28	many	TRBJ1-2	TGTGCCAGCAGTTTTGGACTGAACTATGGCTACACCTTC	CASSFGLNYGYTF
.	TRBV30	few	TRBJ2-7	TGTGCCTGGAGTATAGGGGGAACAGGGAGGTACGAGCAGTACTTC	CAWSIGGTGRYEQYF
TRBD2	TRBV20-1	few	TRBJ2-7	TGCAGTGCTAAGTTGAGGGCTAGCGGGAGTAACGAGCAGTACTTC	CSAKLRASGSNEQYF
.	TRBV27	.	TRBJ1-1	TGTGCCAGCGGTTCGATCTCGGGTGAAGCTTTCTTT	CASGSISGEAFF
TRBD2	TRBV5-5	few	TRBJ2-5	TGTGCCAGCAGCTCCGGACTGGGGGGGGAGACCCAGTACTTC	CASSSGLGGETQYF
.	TRBV9	.	TRBJ2-7	TGTGCCAGCAGTTTCCGGACCAGCTCCTACGAGCAGTACTTC	CASSFRTSSYEQYF
.	TRBV19	.	TRBJ1-5	TGTGCCAGTAGTATCCGAGGCCAGGGCCGCAATCAGCCCCAGCATTTT	CASSIRGQGRNQPQHF
TRBD1	TRBV6-2/TRBV6-3	.	TRBJ1-1	TGTGCCAGCAGTGGACAGGGGGTTGAAGCTTTCTTT	CASSGQGVEAFF
TRBD1	TRBV28	many	TRBJ2-7	TGTGCCAGCAGCAAGACAGGGAACCGCTACGAGCAGTACTTC	CASSKTGNRYEQYF
.	TRBV9	.	TRBJ2-7	TGTGCCAGCAGCGTAGGGGCAGTAGAATCCTACGAGCAGTACTTC	CASSVGAVESYEQYF
.	TRBV12-3/TRBV12-4	.	TRBJ2-7	TGTGCCAGCAGTTTAGCGAGGTTCCGTGCCGAGCAGTACTTC	CASSLARFRAEQYF
.	TRBV5-1	.	TRBJ2-7	TGCGCCAGCAGCTTGGTGCAGGTCTCCTACGAGCAGTACTTC	CASSLVQVSYEQYF
.	TRBV7-6	.	TRBJ1-3	TGTGCCAGCAGCTTAGATCCCGGGAGCACCATATATTTT	CASSLDPGSTIYF
.	TRBV7-2	few	TRBJ2-5	TGTGCCAGCAGTTCGGACTACGGAGAGACCCAGTACTTC	CASSSDYGETQYF
TRBD1	TRBV15	few	TRBJ1-1	TGTGCCACCAGCAAATGGGGACAGGAGAACACTGAAGCTTTCTTT	CATSKWGQENTEAFF
.	TRBV7-9	few	TRBJ1-4	TGTGCCAGCAGCCACACAACTAATGAAAAACTGTTTTTT	CASSHTTNEKLFF
TRBD2	TRBV9	few	TRBJ2-7	TGTGCCAGCAGCGTAGAGTGGGGAGGGGACTACGAGCAGTACTTC	CASSVEWGGDYEQYF
.	TRBV7-3	few	TRBJ2-7	TGTGCCAGCAGCCCGGGATACGGGGAGCAGTACTTC	CASSPGYGEQYF
.	TRBV20-1	.	TRBJ1-1	TGCAGTGCTCAAGGGGGGGCGACGTGGAACACTGAAGCTTTCTTT	CSAQGGATWNTEAFF
.	TRBV28	.	TRBJ2-1	TGTGCCAGCAGTTTATTCGACAGGTTAAGCAATGAGCAGTTCTTC	CASSLFDRLSNEQFF
.	TRBV12-5	.	TRBJ1-5	TGTGCTAGTGGTTTGTGGGCAGGATCCTATCAGCCCCAGCATTTT	CASGLWAGSYQPQHF
.	TRBV27	few	TRBJ1-5	TGTGCCAGCAGTTTATCTTTTGTGGAGCCCCAGCATTTT	CASSLSFVEPQHF
.	TRBV18	.	TRBJ1-4	TGTGCCAGCTCACCGAAGGGATATGAGAAACTGTTTTTT	CASSPKGYEKLFF
.	TRBV18	.	TRBJ1-1	TGTGCCAGCTCACCACCGGCAGAATGGCACACTGAAGCTTTCTTT	CASSPPAEWHTEAFF
.	TRBV12-3/TRBV12-4	few	TRBJ1-5	TGTGCCAGCAGTTTTTCGTCGGGGGCCCATCAGCCCCAGCATTTT	CASSFSSGAHQPQHF
TRBD2	TRBV6-1	.	TRBJ2-4	TGTGCCAGCAGTAGCACCGGGACTAGCGGGATCAACATTCAGGACTTC	CASSSTGTSGINIQDF